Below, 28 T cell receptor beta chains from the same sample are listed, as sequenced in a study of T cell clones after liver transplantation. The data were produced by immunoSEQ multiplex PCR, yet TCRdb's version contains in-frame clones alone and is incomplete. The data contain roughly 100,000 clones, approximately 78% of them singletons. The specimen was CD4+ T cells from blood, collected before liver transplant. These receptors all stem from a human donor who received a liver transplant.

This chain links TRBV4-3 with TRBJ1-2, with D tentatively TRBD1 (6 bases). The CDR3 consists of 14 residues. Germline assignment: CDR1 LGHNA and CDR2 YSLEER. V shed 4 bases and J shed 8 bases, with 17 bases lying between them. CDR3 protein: CASSPGGGLAGYTF. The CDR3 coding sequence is TGCGCCAGCAGCCCAGGCGGGGGGCTAGCGGGCTACACCTTC.

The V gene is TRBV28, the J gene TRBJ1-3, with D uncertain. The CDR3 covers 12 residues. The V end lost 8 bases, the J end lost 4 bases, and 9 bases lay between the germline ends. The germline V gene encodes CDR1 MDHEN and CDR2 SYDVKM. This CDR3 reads CASVGLGNTIYF. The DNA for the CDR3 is TGTGCCAGCGTTGGGCTCGGAAACACCATATATTTT.

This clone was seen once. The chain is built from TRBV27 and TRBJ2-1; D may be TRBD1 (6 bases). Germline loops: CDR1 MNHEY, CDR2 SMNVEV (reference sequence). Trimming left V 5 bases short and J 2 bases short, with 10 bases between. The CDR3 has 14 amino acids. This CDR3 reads CASSPRTAYNEQFF. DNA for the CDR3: TGTGCCAGCAGTCCCCGGACAGCCTACAATGAGCAGTTCTTC.

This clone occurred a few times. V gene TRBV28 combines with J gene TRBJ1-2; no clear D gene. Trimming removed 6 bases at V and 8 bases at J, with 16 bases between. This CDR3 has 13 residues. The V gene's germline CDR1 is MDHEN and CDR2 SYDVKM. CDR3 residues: CASRSLGVGGYTF. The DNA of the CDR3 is TGTGCCAGCAGGTCCCTGGGAGTTGGAGGCTACACCTTC.

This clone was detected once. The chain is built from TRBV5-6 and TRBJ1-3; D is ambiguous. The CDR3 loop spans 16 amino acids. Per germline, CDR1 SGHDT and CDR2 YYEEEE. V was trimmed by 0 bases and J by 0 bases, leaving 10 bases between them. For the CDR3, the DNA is TGTGCCAGCAGCTTGGGATACCGAAGCTCTGGAAACACCATATATTTT. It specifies CASSLGYRSSGNTIYF.

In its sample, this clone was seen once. In DNA form, the CDR3 reads TGTGCCAGTAGTATCGTCCGTCCCGCAACTAATGAAAAACTGTTTTTT. It translates to CASSIVRPATNEKLFF. The chain has TRBV19 and TRBJ1-4; D is unresolved. Germline V gene sequence: CDR1 LNHDA, CDR2 SQIVND (reference sequence). The V end was cut by 3 bases, the J end by 0 bases, with 11 bases between. This CDR3 contains 16 residues.

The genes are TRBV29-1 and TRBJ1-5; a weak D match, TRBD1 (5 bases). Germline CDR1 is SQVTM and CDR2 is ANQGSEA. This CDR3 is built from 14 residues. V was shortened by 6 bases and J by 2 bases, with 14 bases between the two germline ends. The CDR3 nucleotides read TGCAGCGTGGGGACCGGGGGTGGCAATCAGCCCCAGCATTTT. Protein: CSVGTGGGNQPQHF. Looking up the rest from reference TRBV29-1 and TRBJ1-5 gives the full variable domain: SAVISQKPSRDICQRGTSLTIQCQVDSQVTMMFWYRQQPGQSLTLIATANQGSEATYESGFVIDKFPISRPNLTFSTLTVSNMSPEDSSIYLCSVGTGGGNQPQHFGDGTRLSIL.

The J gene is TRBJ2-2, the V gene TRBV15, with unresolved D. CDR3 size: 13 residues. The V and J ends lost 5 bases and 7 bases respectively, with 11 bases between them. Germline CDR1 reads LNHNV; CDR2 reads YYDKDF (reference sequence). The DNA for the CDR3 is TGTGCCACCAGCGTGAAACGAGGCGGGGAGCTGTTTTTT. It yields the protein CATSVKRGGELFF.

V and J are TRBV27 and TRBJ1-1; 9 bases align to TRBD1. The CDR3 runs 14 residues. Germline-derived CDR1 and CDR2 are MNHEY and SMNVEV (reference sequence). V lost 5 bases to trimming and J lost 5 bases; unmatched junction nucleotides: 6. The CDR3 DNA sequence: TGTGCCAGCAGTCTGGGGACAGGGCGAACTGAAGCTTTCTTT. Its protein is CASSLGTGRTEAFF.

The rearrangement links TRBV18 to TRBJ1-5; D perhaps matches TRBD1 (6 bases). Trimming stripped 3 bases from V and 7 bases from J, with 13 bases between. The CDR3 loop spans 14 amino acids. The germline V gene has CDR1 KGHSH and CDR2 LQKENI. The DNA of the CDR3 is TGTGCCAGCTCACCGGACAGCGGTCTGCAGCCCCAGCATTTT. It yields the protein CASSPDSGLQPQHF.

Here the CDR3 reads CASSVQTSGSERTDTQYF. For the CDR3, the DNA is TGTGCCAGCAGCGTCCAGACTAGCGGGAGCGAGAGGACAGATACGCAGTATTTT. The chain uses TRBV9 and TRBJ2-3, with 12 bases lining up with TRBD2. Unmatched junction bases numbered 10, after V lost 2 bases and J lost 3 bases. The length of the CDR3 is 18 residues. The germline CDR1 and CDR2 sequences are SGDLS and YYNGEE.

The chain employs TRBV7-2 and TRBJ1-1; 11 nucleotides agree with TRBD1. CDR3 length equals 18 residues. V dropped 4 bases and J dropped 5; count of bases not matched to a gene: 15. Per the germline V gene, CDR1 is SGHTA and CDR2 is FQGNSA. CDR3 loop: CASSSPRDRGNGWTEAFF. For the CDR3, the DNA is TGTGCCAGCAGCTCGCCCCGGGACAGGGGGAATGGGTGGACTGAAGCTTTCTTT.

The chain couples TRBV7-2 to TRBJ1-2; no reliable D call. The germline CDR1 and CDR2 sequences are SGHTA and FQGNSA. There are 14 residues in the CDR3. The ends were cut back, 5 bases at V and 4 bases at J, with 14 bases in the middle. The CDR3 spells CASSQTPHSYGYTF. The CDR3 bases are TGTGCCAGCAGCCAGACTCCGCACAGCTATGGCTACACCTTC.

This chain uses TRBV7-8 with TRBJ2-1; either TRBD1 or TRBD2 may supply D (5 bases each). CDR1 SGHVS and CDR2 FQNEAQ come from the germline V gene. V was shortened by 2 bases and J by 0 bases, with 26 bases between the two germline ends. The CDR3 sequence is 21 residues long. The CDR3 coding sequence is TGTGCCAGCAGCTTACATCGTTATCCTGGGACGCTATTCGCCTCCTACAATGAGCAGTTCTTC. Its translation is CASSLHRYPGTLFASYNEQFF.

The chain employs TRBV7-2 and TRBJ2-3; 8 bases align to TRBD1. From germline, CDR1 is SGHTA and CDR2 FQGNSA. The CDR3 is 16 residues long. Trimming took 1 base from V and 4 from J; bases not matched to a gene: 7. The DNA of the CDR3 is TGTGCCAGCAGCTTAGGAGACAGGGGTAGGGCAGATACGCAGTATTTT. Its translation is CASSLGDRGRADTQYF.

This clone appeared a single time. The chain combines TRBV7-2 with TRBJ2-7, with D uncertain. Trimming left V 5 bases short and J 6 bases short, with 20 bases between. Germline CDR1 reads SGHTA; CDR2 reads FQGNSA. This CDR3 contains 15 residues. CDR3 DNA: TGTGCCAGCAGCCGAACTCGGGCCCCCGAGAGCGAGCAGTACTTC. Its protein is CASSRTRAPESEQYF.

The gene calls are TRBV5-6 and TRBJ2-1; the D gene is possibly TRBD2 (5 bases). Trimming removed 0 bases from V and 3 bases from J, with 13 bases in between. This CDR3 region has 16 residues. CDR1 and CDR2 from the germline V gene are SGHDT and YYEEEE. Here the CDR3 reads CASSLVTSGNYNEQFF. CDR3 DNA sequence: TGTGCCAGCAGCTTGGTTACTAGTGGAAACTACAATGAGCAGTTCTTC. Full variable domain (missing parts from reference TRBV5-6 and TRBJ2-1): DAGVTQSPTHLIKTRGQQVTLRCSPKSGHDTVSWYQQALGQGPQFIFQYYEEEERQRGNFPDRFSGHQFPNYSSELNVNALLLGDSALYLCASSLVTSGNYNEQFFGPGTRLTVL.

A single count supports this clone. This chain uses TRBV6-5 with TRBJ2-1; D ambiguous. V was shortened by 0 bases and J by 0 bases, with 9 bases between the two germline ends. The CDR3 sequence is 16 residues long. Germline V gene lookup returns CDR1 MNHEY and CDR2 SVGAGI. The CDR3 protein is CASSYSREISYNEQFF. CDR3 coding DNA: TGTGCCAGCAGTTACTCAAGAGAGATCTCCTACAATGAGCAGTTCTTC.

The CDR3 reads CASSMDRGLNEAFF. The CDR3 DNA reads as TGCGCCAGCAGCATGGACAGGGGGCTGAATGAAGCTTTCTTT. The chain combines TRBV5-1 with TRBJ1-1, with 11 bases fitting TRBD1. V dropped 4 bases and J dropped 7; count of bases not matched to a gene: 6. The V gene's germline CDR1 is SGHRS and CDR2 YFSETQ. The CDR3 contains 14 residues.

This chain's CDR3 is CASSPNHATEQFF. The DNA of the CDR3 is TGTGCCAGCTCACCAAATCACGCGACAGAGCAGTTCTTC. The rearrangement uses TRBV18 and TRBJ2-1; D remains unclear. There are 13 residues in the CDR3. CDR1 is KGHSH and CDR2 is LQKENI in the germline V gene. Trimming took off 2 bases at V and 10 bases at J, with 12 bases between the two ends.

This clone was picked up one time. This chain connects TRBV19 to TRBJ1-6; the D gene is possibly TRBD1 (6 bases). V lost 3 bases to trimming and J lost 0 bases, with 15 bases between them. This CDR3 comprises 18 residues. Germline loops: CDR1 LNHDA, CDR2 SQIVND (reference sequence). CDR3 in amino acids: CASSISMTGSSYNSPLHF. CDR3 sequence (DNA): TGTGCCAGTAGTATCTCTATGACAGGAAGCTCCTATAATTCACCCCTCCACTTT.

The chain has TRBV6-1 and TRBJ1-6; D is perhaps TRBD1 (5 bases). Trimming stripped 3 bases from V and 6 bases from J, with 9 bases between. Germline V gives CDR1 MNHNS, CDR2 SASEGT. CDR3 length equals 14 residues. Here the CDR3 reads CASSDRGVNSPLHF. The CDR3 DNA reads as TGTGCCAGCAGTGACCGAGGGGTTAATTCACCCCTCCACTTT.

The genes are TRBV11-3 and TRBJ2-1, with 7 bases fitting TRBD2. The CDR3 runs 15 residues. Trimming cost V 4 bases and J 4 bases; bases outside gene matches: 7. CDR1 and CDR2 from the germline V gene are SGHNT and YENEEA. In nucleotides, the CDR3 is TGTGCCAGCAGCTCAAGCGGGGCTCTATACAATGAGCAGTTCTTC. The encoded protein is CASSSSGALYNEQFF.

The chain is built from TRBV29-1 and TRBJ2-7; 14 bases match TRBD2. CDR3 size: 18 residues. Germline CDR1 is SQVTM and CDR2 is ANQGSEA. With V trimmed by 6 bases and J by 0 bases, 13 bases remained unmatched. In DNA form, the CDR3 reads TGCAGCGTAGGACTCGGGACTAGCGGGAGTCGGAGCTCCTACGAGCAGTACTTC. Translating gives CSVGLGTSGSRSSYEQYF.

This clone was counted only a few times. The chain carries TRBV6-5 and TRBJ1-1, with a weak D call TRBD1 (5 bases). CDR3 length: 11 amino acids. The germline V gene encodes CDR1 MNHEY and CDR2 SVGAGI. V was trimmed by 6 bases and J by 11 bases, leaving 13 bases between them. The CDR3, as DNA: TGTGCCAGCAGGTACGGGACGGGGGCTTTCTTT. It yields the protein CASRYGTGAFF.

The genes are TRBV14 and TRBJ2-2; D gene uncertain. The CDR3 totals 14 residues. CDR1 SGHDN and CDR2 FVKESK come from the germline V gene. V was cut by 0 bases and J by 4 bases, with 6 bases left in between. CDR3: CASSQELGTGELFF. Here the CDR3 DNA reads TGTGCCAGCAGCCAAGAGCTTGGCACCGGGGAGCTGTTTTTT.

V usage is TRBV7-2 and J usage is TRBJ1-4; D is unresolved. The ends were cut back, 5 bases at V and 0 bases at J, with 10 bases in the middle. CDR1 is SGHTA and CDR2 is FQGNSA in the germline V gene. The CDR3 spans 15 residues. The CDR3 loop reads CASSLVVATNEKLFF. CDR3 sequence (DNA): TGTGCCAGCAGCCTGGTGGTTGCAACTAATGAAAAACTGTTTTTT.

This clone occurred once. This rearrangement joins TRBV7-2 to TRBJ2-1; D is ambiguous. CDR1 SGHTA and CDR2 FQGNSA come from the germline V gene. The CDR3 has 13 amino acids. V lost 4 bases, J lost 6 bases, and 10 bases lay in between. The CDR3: CASSSQIFNEQFF. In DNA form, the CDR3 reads TGTGCCAGCAGCTCCCAGATCTTCAATGAGCAGTTCTTC.